This TCR beta chain comes out of a study of T-cell reconstitution after alpha-beta-depleted transplantation in children. General study points: It was newly produced T cells that mostly accounted for T-cell counts and diversity one year after transplant. Alpha-beta T cells about two months after transplant reportedly derived from several hundred expanded graft clones. Some patients' high day-60 TCRbeta diversity was attributed to recipient cells surviving conditioning.

The sample holds a few counts of this clonotype. Its antigen is unidentified. TCRbeta library construction was performed incorporating unique molecular identifiers. TCRdb re-called the PCR reads through MiXCR, storing one row per CDR3 protein. This table holds around 700,000 distinct CDR3 sequences, around 13% found once. V dropped 3 bases and J dropped 4 bases, with 13 bases sitting between them. CDR1 and CDR2 from the germline V gene are DFQATT and SNEGSKA (reference sequence). This CDR3 is built from 14 residues. The TCR was taken from a girl aged 2 to 9 with congenital amegakaryocytic thrombocytopenia, due to receive a stem cell transplant. Sequences were derived from PBMCs, sampled before TCRalphabeta/CD19-depleted stem cell transplant. The V and J genes are TRBV20-1 and TRBJ2-1; no clear D. The CDR3 protein is CSASWGSPYNEQFF. In DNA form, the CDR3 reads TGCAGTGCTAGCTGGGGATCCCCATACAATGAGCAGTTCTTC.